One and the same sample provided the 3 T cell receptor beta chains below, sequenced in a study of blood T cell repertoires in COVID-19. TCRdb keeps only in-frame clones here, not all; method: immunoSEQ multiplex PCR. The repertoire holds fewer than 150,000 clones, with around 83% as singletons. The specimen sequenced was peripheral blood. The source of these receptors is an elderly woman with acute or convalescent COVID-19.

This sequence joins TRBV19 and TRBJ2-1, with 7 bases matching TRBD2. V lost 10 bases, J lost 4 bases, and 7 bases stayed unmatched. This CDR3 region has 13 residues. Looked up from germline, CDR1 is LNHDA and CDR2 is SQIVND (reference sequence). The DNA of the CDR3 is TGTGCCACCTCACTAGCGAGGTACAATGAGCAGTTCTTC. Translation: CATSLARYNEQFF.

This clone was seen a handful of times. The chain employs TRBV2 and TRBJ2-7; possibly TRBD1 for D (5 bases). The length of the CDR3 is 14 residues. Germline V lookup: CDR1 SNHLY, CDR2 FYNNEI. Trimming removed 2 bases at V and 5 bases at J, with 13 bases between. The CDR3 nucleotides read TGTGCCAGCAGTGAACTCAGGGTTAGCCACGAGCAGTACTTC. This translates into CASSELRVSHEQYF.

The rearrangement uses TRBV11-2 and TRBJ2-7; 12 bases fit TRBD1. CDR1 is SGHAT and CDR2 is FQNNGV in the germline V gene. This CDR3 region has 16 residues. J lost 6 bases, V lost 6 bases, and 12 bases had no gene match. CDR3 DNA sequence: TGTGCCAGCAGTTCCGGGACAGGGGGCGTTAGGGGCGAGCAGTACTTC. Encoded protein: CASSSGTGGVRGEQYF.